This T cell receptor (beta chain) was observed in a study of shared clonotypes between healthy human individuals (dated by TCRdb to about 2020). General notes on the study: Three men and two women, aged 18 to 49 years, made up the cohort. Per donor, leukapheresis produced somewhere between about 0.94 and 9.5 billion PBMCs. Different laboratories and diverse techniques were used to prepare libraries and sequence TCR repertoires, to increase sequencing depth and limit assay-specific biases. Per donor, three plates each were used for CD4 naive and CD4 memory, two for CD8 naive, and one for CD8 memory. To estimate repertoire size and how much clonotypes are shared between individuals, the study performed deep sequencing of blood TCR repertoires from five healthy adults.

What the authors observed across the whole study: Only blood was sampled, and tissue TCR repertoires likely differ from those in blood. Sharing across a few donors was observed for approximately 5% of naive CD4, about 4% of naive CD8, 2.3% of memory CD4, and around 0.4% of memory CD8 clonotypes. Based on pairwise subsampling, the degree of clonotype sharing among donors was expected to be affected by sequencing depth. Because the study included only a small number of donors, the genetic and exposure-history diversity represented was limited. Rarefaction of sorted-subset datasets indicated incomplete sequencing despite the large sequencing depth. Naive subsets generally had larger estimated clonotype richness than memory subsets did. Higher generation probabilities were observed for clonotypes shared by all four sorted-subset donors than for non-shared clonotypes.

Donors were healthy HIV-negative adults with no recently reported acute infections or vaccinations. Every donor was a Caucasian adult residing in Nashville, Tennessee, USA. Magnetic negative selection was used to enrich CD4+ T cells, after which naive cells were positively selected on CD45RA and the negative fraction became the memory subset. Blood was obtained by leukapheresis, after which PBMCs were separated by Ficoll-Histopaque density gradient centrifugation and cryopreserved in liquid nitrogen vapor phase. Analytical flow cytometry was used to check the purity and quantity of every magnetically sorted T cell population. From each sorted fraction, genomic DNA was isolated and quantified by UV absorbance on a Nanodrop 2000c. As to this clone: This clone's antigen is unknown. No much larger clone exists at a distance of one base, and base qualities are not known.

The CDR3 measures 14 amino acids from cysteine to phenylalanine. Of all the DNA, just the CDR3 is kept, 42 bases in frame from base 1. Based on the germline V gene, the CDR1 and CDR2 sequences are SNHLY and FYNNEI. Relative to germline, V is missing 7 bases and J is missing 3 bases, with 9 bases of the junction outside any gene match. Using the deep immunoSEQ assay, TCR CDR3 regions were amplified from genomic DNA by multiplex PCR. Genomic DNA extracted from each cell subset was distributed evenly over all wells of several immunoSEQ 96-well plates, and each plate served as one replicate. For sorted subsets, approximately 190 ng of genomic DNA, equivalent to 30,000 or so T cell genomes, went into each replicate PCR. Purified libraries were measured with a Qubit 3.0 fluorometer, size-checked on a Bioanalyzer 2100, and measured again with the KAPA Library Quantification kit. Every immunoSEQ 96-well plate was sequenced on a separate single-read 150-cycle Illumina NextSeq 550 flow cell. In the original analysis: Because only junctional sequences without quality scores were contained in the immunoSEQ output, filtering matching that applied to full-length reads could not be performed. To assign V/J genes and CDR3, sequences were annotated using PyIR, a Python wrapper for IgBLAST v1.9, with IMGT germline references. Reads were removed for weak V/J assignments (E-value above 1e-6), missing CDR3, stop codons, out-of-frame junctions, or ambiguous translated residues. V3J clonotypes were defined by identical inferred V gene, J gene, and CDR3 amino acid sequence. Percentage overlap between repertoires was computed as shared unique clonotypes divided by the size of the smaller repertoire. Richness of each repertoire was evaluated using RTK rarefaction, the Chao1 estimator, and Recon v2.1 estimates of unobserved clonotypes. OLGA was used to compute generation probabilities for all TCRbeta clonotypes that the gDNA method yielded from several donors. TCRdb provides this immuneACCESS table in a form limited to in-frame rearrangements. Some clones are lacking; in checked studies, under half of them reflect an unresolved V gene, and why the rest are absent is not known. Clone size and V and J calls were adopted from that table, with D and trimming inferred from the DNA. Here the sample has 1.4 million or so clones; approximately 98.5% occur a single time. The top ten constitute 0.36% of the sample.

The material sequenced was naive CD4+ T cells sorted from blood. The sample's cell subset or site, from its label and the paper: CD45RA+ positively selected. Recombination joined TRBV2 with TRBJ2-7, with TRBD1 matching 7 junction bases. The clonotype comes from a young man in good health. The nucleotides are TGTGCCAGCACAGCCGGGACAGACCTCTACGAGCAGTACTTC. This translates into CASTAGTDLYEQYF.